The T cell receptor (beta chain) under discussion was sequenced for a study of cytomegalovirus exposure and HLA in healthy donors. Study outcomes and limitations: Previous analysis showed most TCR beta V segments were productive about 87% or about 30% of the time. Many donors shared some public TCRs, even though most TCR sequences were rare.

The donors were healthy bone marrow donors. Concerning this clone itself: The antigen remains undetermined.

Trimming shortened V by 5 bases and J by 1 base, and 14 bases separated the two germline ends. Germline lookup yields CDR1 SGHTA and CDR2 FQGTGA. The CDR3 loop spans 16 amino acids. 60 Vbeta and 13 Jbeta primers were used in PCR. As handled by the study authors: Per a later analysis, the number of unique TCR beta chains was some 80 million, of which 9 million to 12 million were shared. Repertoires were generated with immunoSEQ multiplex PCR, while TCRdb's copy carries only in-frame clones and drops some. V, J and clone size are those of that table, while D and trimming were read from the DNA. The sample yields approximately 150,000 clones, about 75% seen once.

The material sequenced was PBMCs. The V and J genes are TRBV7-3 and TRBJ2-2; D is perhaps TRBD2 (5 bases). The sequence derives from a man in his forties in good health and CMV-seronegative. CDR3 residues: CASSPSSGWNTGELFF. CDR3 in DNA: TGTGCCAGCAGCCCCTCGTCGGGATGGAACACCGGGGAGCTGTTTTTT.